These 18 T cell receptor beta chains were sequenced from one sample in a study of T cell repertoires in cytomegalovirus infection. TCRdb itself ran the reads through MiXCR, one entry per CDR3 protein. This table holds 500,000 or so distinct CDR3 sequences, approximately 16% found once. Sequencing was carried out using CD8+ T cells from PBMCs. These receptor sequences come from a human donor in good health (CMV status not recorded). Some clones in this sample may be carry-over from other donors' samples.

This clonotype turned up a few times. CDR3 nucleotide sequence: TGTGCCAGCAGGTTTACAGGGGGCCTTACCGGGGAGCTGTTTTTT. Its protein is CASRFTGGLTGELFF. The chain couples TRBV7-9 to TRBJ2-2, with TRBD1 identical over 9 bases. The junction had 7 bases not matched to a gene; V was cut back by 6 bases and J by 5 bases. Germline loops: CDR1 SEHNR, CDR2 FQNEAQ (reference sequence). The CDR3 length is 15 residues.

This clonotype was counted only a few times. V and J are TRBV14 and TRBJ1-6, with D possibly matching TRBD1 (5 bases). CDR1 and CDR2 (germline): SGHDN, FVKESK. The CDR3 runs 19 residues. Trimming cost V 0 bases and J 0 bases, with 15 bases left between them. The CDR3 coding sequence is TGTGCCAGCAGCCAAGAATGGGGGACGGCGAGCTCCTATAATTCACCCCTCCACTTT. Its protein product is CASSQEWGTASSYNSPLHF.

This clonotype has only a few counts. J is TRBJ2-1 and V is TRBV27; D remains unclear. Germline V lookup: CDR1 MNHEY, CDR2 SMNVEV (reference sequence). The CDR3 loop spans 14 amino acids. Deletions cut 9 bases from V and 6 bases from J, with 18 bases between. CDR3 protein: CARQSAAEINEQFF. For the CDR3, the DNA is TGTGCCAGGCAGAGCGCGGCGGAGATCAATGAGCAGTTCTTC.

The genes are TRBV5-4 and TRBJ2-7, with TRBD1 identical over 7 bases. Germline V gives CDR1 SGHNT, CDR2 YYREEE (reference sequence). The CDR3 is 16 amino acids. Losses at the gene ends were 4 bases for V and 0 bases for J; bases not matched to a gene: 10. CDR3 in DNA: TGTGCCAGCAGCCCGAGCCCGGGACAGAGCTCCTACGAGCAGTACTTC. Amino acids: CASSPSPGQSSYEQYF.

This clonotype was recorded many times. V usage is TRBV4-1 and J usage is TRBJ1-1; D may be TRBD1 (5 bases). The CDR3 contains 14 residues. V lost 5 bases, J lost 1 base, and 11 bases lay in between. Germline lookup yields CDR1 MGHRA and CDR2 YSYEKL. The CDR3 loop reads CASSRLTENTEAFF. In nucleotides, the CDR3 is TGCGCCAGCAGCAGACTGACAGAGAACACTGAAGCTTTCTTT.

The chain uses TRBV13 and TRBJ2-7, with D uncertain. CDR1 PRHDT and CDR2 FYEKMQ come from the germline V gene (reference sequence). Trimming left V 1 base short and J 3 bases short, with 10 bases between. CDR3 size: 14 residues. CDR3 DNA: TGTGCCAGCAGCTTAGAATCCCAAGACTACGAGCAGTACTTC. Protein product: CASSLESQDYEQYF.

The J gene is TRBJ2-2, the V gene TRBV29-1; 7 nucleotides align to TRBD1. CDR3 length: 14 amino acids. Germline CDR1 is SQVTM and CDR2 is ANQGSEA. Trimming at V came to 1 base and at J to 2 bases, leaving 1 base not matched to a gene. The CDR3 reads CSVEGQGNTGELFF. The CDR3 DNA follows: TGCAGCGTTGAAGGACAGGGAAACACCGGGGAGCTGTTTTTT.

This chain uses TRBV20-1 with TRBJ1-5; D is unresolved. The germline gives CDR1 DFQATT, CDR2 SNEGSKA (reference sequence). The V end was cut by 0 bases, the J end by 7 bases, with 16 bases between. This CDR3 region has 15 residues. CDR3 in DNA: TGCAGTGCTAGAGATCGTGAGGATGCGGCCCAGCCCCAGCATTTT. Protein sequence: CSARDREDAAQPQHF.

The chain uses TRBV5-4 and TRBJ1-1, with 9 bases aligning to TRBD1. CDR1 and CDR2 from the germline V gene are SGHNT and YYREEE (reference sequence). Trimming removed 4 bases from V and 0 bases from J; junction bases left unmatched: 13. This CDR3 contains 18 residues. CDR3 loop: CASSGWTGVHTMNTEAFF. As DNA, the CDR3 is TGTGCCAGCAGCGGATGGACAGGGGTCCATACAATGAACACTGAAGCTTTCTTT.

The chain employs TRBV24-1 and TRBJ2-2, with D possibly matching TRBD1 (6 bases). Germline assignment: CDR1 KGHDR and CDR2 SFDVKD. V lost 4 bases, J lost 6 bases, and 8 bases lay in between. The CDR3 length is 13 residues. The DNA of the CDR3 is TGTGCCACCAGTGACCAGGGGTCCGGGGAGCTGTTTTTT. Its translation: CATSDQGSGELFF.

Comments on this clonotype: This may arise from a read error, as a much more abundant clone is one base away. This chain's CDR3 is CARSYTTSGSDTQYF. CDR3 DNA: TGTGCCAGAAGTTACACGACTAGCGGTTCAGATACGCAGTATTTT. The chain combines TRBV6-5 with TRBJ2-3; 9 bases are shared with TRBD2. CDR1 MNHEY and CDR2 SVGAGI come from the germline V gene. This CDR3 region has 15 residues.

This clonotype was counted between two and nine times. V and J are TRBV28 and TRBJ1-5; possibly TRBD1 for D (5 bases). Germline assignment: CDR1 MDHEN and CDR2 SYDVKM. The CDR3 contains 15 residues. V dropped 7 bases and J dropped 1 base, with 14 bases sitting between them. The CDR3 DNA is TGTGCCAGCACCCTATTGACAGACAGCAATCAGCCCCAGCATTTT. Translated: CASTLLTDSNQPQHF.

This rearrangement joins TRBV27 to TRBJ2-1; maybe TRBD2 (6 bases). Per the germline V gene, CDR1 is MNHEY and CDR2 is SMNVEV (reference sequence). CDR3 length: 16 residues. The ends were cut back, 5 bases at V and 0 bases at J, with 14 bases in the middle. The CDR3 DNA reads as TGTGCCAGCAGTCGGGGACTTACCGGCTCCTACAATGAGCAGTTCTTC. Translating it yields CASSRGLTGSYNEQFF.

This clonotype was found many times. This rearrangement joins TRBV12-3 or TRBV12-4 to TRBJ2-7, with 10 nucleotides matching TRBD2. The ends lost 5 bases at V and 0 bases at J; junction bases unmatched: 4. The CDR3 extends over 15 amino acids. The CDR3 DNA sequence: TGTGCCAGCAGTCTCACTAGCGGGAACTCCTACGAGCAGTACTTC. It encodes CASSLTSGNSYEQYF.

Many counts were recorded for this clonotype. The chain uses TRBV7-9 and TRBJ1-2, with a possible D match to TRBD1 (5 bases). Trimming shortened V by 1 base and J by 8 bases, and 11 bases separated the two germline ends. The CDR3 consists of 13 residues. Germline CDR1 reads SEHNR; CDR2 reads FQNEAQ (reference sequence). The CDR3, as DNA: TGTGCCAGCAGCTTAGTCCCCAGGGAGGGCTACACCTTC. This sequence encodes CASSLVPREGYTF.

Note on this clonotype: Relative to the germline gene, one junction end is altered; a read error may explain this. The chain uses TRBV29-1 and TRBJ1-1; TRBD1 matches at 8 bases. The CDR3 loop spans 13 amino acids. CDR1 is SQVTM and CDR2 is ANQGSEA in the germline V gene. CDR3 sequence: CSGWTGLGTEACF. The CDR3 DNA sequence: TGCAGCGGGTGGACAGGGTTAGGCACTGAAGCTTGCTTT.

This clonotype was recorded at least ten times. The chain carries TRBV30 and TRBJ2-1; tentatively, D is TRBD1 or TRBD2 (5 bases each). The CDR3 has 16 residues. Germline CDR1 GTSNPN, CDR2 SVGIG (reference sequence). V lost 3 bases, J lost 0 bases, and 15 bases lay in between. For the CDR3, the DNA is TGTGCCTGGAGCCCCGGGACGGCGAGCTCCTACAATGAGCAGTTCTTC. Protein sequence: CAWSPGTASSYNEQFF.

Points on this clonotype: With a much larger clone just one base away, this may be a read error. The CDR3 end shows no conserved phenylalanine or tryptophan, and so a read error is likely. The genes are TRBV12-3 or TRBV12-4 and TRBJ2-1; 11 positions match TRBD2. After removal of 5 bases from V and 5 bases from J, the junction contained 5 bases not matched to a gene. This CDR3 is built from 15 residues. Here the CDR3 reads CASSLSGGAHNEQFL. CDR3 coding DNA: TGTGCCAGCAGTCTTAGCGGGGGGGCCCACAATGAGCAGTTCTTA.